This passage covers 23 T cell receptor beta chains from one sample sequenced in a study of blood T cell repertoires in COVID-19. Clones were read by immunoSEQ multiplex PCR, and TCRdb kept only the in-frame ones, dropping some. The data show about 120,000 clones, roughly 82% seen once. The sequencing input was peripheral blood. The receptors shown here come from a woman in her sixties or seventies with acute or convalescent COVID-19.

The chain uses TRBV20-1 and TRBJ1-4, with D perhaps matching TRBD1 (5 bases). The CDR3 is 13 residues long. The germline V and J ends were trimmed by 3 bases and 4 bases, with 9 bases remaining between them. Germline V gene lookup returns CDR1 DFQATT and CDR2 SNEGSKA (reference sequence). CDR3 protein: CSASKGRNEKLFF. The CDR3 DNA reads as TGCAGTGCTAGTAAGGGGCGTAATGAAAAACTGTTTTTT.

The chain has TRBV5-1 and TRBJ2-3; TRBD2 agrees at 9 bases. The CDR3 spans 15 residues. Trimming took 0 bases from V and 3 from J; bases not matched to a gene: 2. Germline values: CDR1 SGHRS, CDR2 YFSETQ. The CDR3: CASSLETSGTDTQYF. The DNA for the CDR3 is TGCGCCAGCAGCTTGGAGACTAGCGGAACAGATACGCAGTATTTT.

The chain is built from TRBV18 and TRBJ2-1; 9 positions agree with TRBD1. The CDR3 loop spans 16 amino acids. V was pared by 1 base and J by 4 bases, with 5 bases of the junction left unmatched. Germline V lookup: CDR1 KGHSH, CDR2 LQKENI. The chain's CDR3 is CASSPRTGDRYNEQFF. CDR3 coding DNA: TGTGCCAGCTCACCACGGACAGGGGATAGGTACAATGAGCAGTTCTTC.

There are a few counts of this clone. The J gene is TRBJ1-3, the V gene TRBV19; 7 positions match TRBD1. Germline trimming cut 5 bases from V and 8 bases from J; bases unmatched to any gene: 9. Germline lookup yields CDR1 LNHDA and CDR2 SQIVND (reference sequence). The CDR3 is 14 residues long. CDR3 in DNA: TGTGCCAGTAGTCCGGGACAGCTGAGGGACACCATATATTTT. Protein: CASSPGQLRDTIYF.

The count of this clone is one. The V and J genes are TRBV5-1 and TRBJ2-1, with D possibly matching TRBD2 (5 bases). Germline loops: CDR1 SGHRS, CDR2 YFSETQ. The CDR3 contains 13 residues. Trimming took off 4 bases at V and 13 bases at J, with 18 bases between the two ends. The CDR3 DNA is TGCGCCAGCAGCCCTTCCGGGGTGGTATTCCAGTTCTTC. Protein product: CASSPSGVVFQFF.

The V and J genes are TRBV20-1 and TRBJ1-5; D not certain. Deletions cut 3 bases from V and 0 bases from J, with 12 bases between. Germline lookup yields CDR1 DFQATT and CDR2 SNEGSKA (reference sequence). The CDR3 contains 15 residues. CDR3 sequence: CSASVPTDSNQPQHF. CDR3 coding DNA: TGCAGTGCTAGTGTCCCAACAGATAGCAATCAGCCCCAGCATTTT.

The chain couples TRBV18 to TRBJ1-3; 8 bases match TRBD1. Germline V lookup: CDR1 KGHSH, CDR2 LQKENI. V shed 4 bases, J shed 0 bases, and the junction held 5 bases outside the gene matches. This CDR3 has 16 amino acids. The CDR3 bases are TGTGCCAGCTCACTAATCGGGACAGGCTCTGGAAACACCATATATTTT. Translating it yields CASSLIGTGSGNTIYF.

The DNA for the CDR3 is TGTGCCAGCAGCCACAGTTCCGGACAGGCAGAGACCCAGTACTTC. Translation: CASSHSSGQAETQYF. This chain links TRBV4-2 with TRBJ2-5, with 7 bases matching TRBD1. Germline assignment: CDR1 LGHNA and CDR2 YNFKEQ. J gave up 4 bases and V 3 bases, and 8 bases lay outside the gene matches. The CDR3 runs 15 residues.

The rearrangement joins TRBV4-2 to TRBJ2-5, with TRBD2 matching 8 bases. After removal of 0 bases from V and 7 bases from J, the junction contained 7 bases not matched to a gene. From germline, CDR1 is LGHNA and CDR2 YNFKEQ. This CDR3 contains 15 residues. CDR3 residues: CASSQDPTGGGTQYF. CDR3 DNA: TGTGCCAGCAGCCAAGATCCCACCGGGGGGGGGACCCAGTACTTC.

The chain joins TRBV15 to TRBJ2-7; TRBD1 is a possible D gene (5 bases). CDR1 is LNHNV and CDR2 is YYDKDF in the germline V gene (reference sequence). The ends were cut back, 0 bases at V and 3 bases at J, with 15 bases in the middle. CDR3 length: 16 residues. The CDR3 DNA reads TGTGCCACCAGCAGAGATAGGACATCCTCCCACTACGAGCAGTACTTC. As protein: CATSRDRTSSHYEQYF.

In nucleotides, the CDR3 is TGCGCCAGCGGGCACCGGGGTACGATTAACACTGAAGCTTTCTTT. Its translation is CASGHRGTINTEAFF. The chain is built from TRBV5-1 and TRBJ1-1; no clear D gene. The CDR3 totals 15 residues. In germline, CDR1 is SGHRS, CDR2 YFSETQ. V lost 7 bases, J lost 2 bases, and 18 bases lay in between.

The gene calls are TRBV3-1 (or the pseudogene TRBV3-2) and TRBJ2-3, with TRBD2 identical over 8 bases. Germline V gene lookup returns CDR1 LGHDT and CDR2 YNNKEL (reference sequence). This CDR3 comprises 15 residues. V shed 5 bases and J 0 bases; nucleotides not matched to a gene: 4. CDR3: CASSIAGPSTDTQYF. The CDR3 DNA reads TGTGCCAGCAGCATAGCGGGACCAAGCACAGATACGCAGTATTTT.

CDR3 protein: CAQHRGTAYGYTF. The CDR3 nucleotides read TGTGCCCAGCACAGGGGAACGGCCTATGGCTACACCTTC. V is TRBV30 and J is TRBJ1-2, with TRBD1 matching 7 bases. Germline CDR1 is GTSNPN and CDR2 is SVGIG (reference sequence). V lost 8 bases, J lost 4 bases, and 10 bases stayed unmatched. CDR3 length: 13 amino acids.

The rearrangement links TRBV29-1 to TRBJ1-1; 7 bases fit TRBD1. Germline V gene data show CDR1 as SQVTM and CDR2 as ANQGSEA. Trimming took 4 bases from V and 4 from J; bases not matched to a gene: 12. The CDR3 runs to 15 residues. The CDR3 here is CSVAKRQGRGTEAFF. In DNA, the CDR3 is TGCAGCGTTGCCAAGAGACAGGGTCGGGGCACTGAAGCTTTCTTT.

The chain carries TRBV10-1 and TRBJ2-3, with 11 bases matching TRBD1. The CDR3 extends over 19 amino acids. V was pared by 6 bases and J by 4 bases, with 18 bases of the junction left unmatched. Per the germline V gene, CDR1 is WNHNN and CDR2 is SYGVQD (reference sequence). Here the CDR3 reads CASSYNILIGTGGSDTQYF. In DNA form, the CDR3 reads TGCGCCAGCAGCTACAATATACTAATCGGGACAGGGGGGTCAGATACGCAGTATTTT.

CDR3 nucleotide sequence: TGTGCCAGCAGTTATGGACAGACCACTGAAGCTTTCTTT. This codes for CASSYGQTTEAFF. V gene TRBV27 combines with J gene TRBJ1-1; the D gene is possibly TRBD1 (6 bases). The CDR3 covers 13 residues. V was pared by 4 bases and J by 4 bases, with 10 bases between. Germline V CDR1 and CDR2: MNHEY, SMNVEV (reference sequence).

The chain recombines TRBV25-1 with TRBJ1-2; D is unresolved. Trimming cost V 0 bases and J 8 bases, with 13 bases left between them. Germline lookup yields CDR1 MGHDK and CDR2 SYGVNS. There are 14 residues in the CDR3. This CDR3 is CASSEYSQVKGYTF. In DNA form, the CDR3 reads TGTGCCAGCAGTGAATATTCCCAGGTTAAGGGCTACACCTTC.

The chain employs TRBV5-4 and TRBJ1-3; D not certain. Germline V CDR1 and CDR2: SGHNT, YYREEE (reference sequence). The V end lost 4 bases, the J end lost 0 bases, and 5 bases lay between the germline ends. CDR3 size: 13 residues. This chain's CDR3 is CASSLRSGNTIYF. The CDR3 nucleotides are TGTGCCAGCAGCCTCCGCTCTGGAAACACCATATATTTT.

This clone has a single count. The V call is TRBV27, the J call TRBJ1-2; D not resolved. V dropped 6 bases and J dropped 8 bases, with 16 bases sitting between them. CDR1 and CDR2 from the germline V gene are MNHEY and SMNVEV (reference sequence). This CDR3 comprises 13 residues. CDR3: CASRSGARRGYTF. CDR3 in DNA: TGTGCCAGCAGGTCAGGAGCCCGGAGGGGCTACACCTTC.

The chain is built from TRBV9 and TRBJ2-2, with D possibly being TRBD1 (6 bases). There are 13 residues in the CDR3. The germline CDR1 and CDR2 sequences are SGDLS and YYNGEE. Trimming pared 6 bases from V and 4 bases from J, leaving 10 bases between. CDR3 bases: TGTGCCAGCACCGGACAGACCACCGGGGAGCTGTTTTTT. It yields the protein CASTGQTTGELFF.

This chain links TRBV7-2 with TRBJ1-5; 7 bases fit TRBD1. From germline, CDR1 is SGHTA and CDR2 FQGNSA. This CDR3 spans 13 amino acids. V shed 3 bases and J 5 bases; nucleotides not matched to a gene: 1. The CDR3 region is CASSFDRDQPQHF. As DNA, the CDR3 is TGTGCCAGCAGCTTTGACAGGGATCAGCCCCAGCATTTT. The entire variable domain, with the rest obtained from reference TRBV7-2 and TRBJ1-5, is as follows: GAGVSQSPSNKVTEKGKDVELRCDPISGHTALYWYRQSLGQGLEFLIYFQGNSAPDKSGLPSDRFSAERTGGSVSTLTIQRTQQEDSAVYLCASSFDRDQPQHFGDGTRLSIL.

This chain joins TRBV7-2 and TRBJ1-5; the D gene is possibly TRBD1 (6 bases). Trimming took 3 bases from V and 6 from J, leaving 9 bases between them. Germline-derived CDR1 and CDR2 are SGHTA and FQGNSA. The length of the CDR3 is 13 residues. CDR3 sequence (DNA): TGTGCCAGCAGCTTGGCAGGGGCTCAGCCCCAGCATTTT. Protein product: CASSLAGAQPQHF.

CDR3 amino acids: CASSQDRRISGQFF. The CDR3 DNA reads TGTGCCAGCAGCCAAGACAGGAGGATATCCGGGCAGTTCTTC. The chain recombines TRBV3-1 (or the pseudogene TRBV3-2) with TRBJ2-1, with D tentatively TRBD2 (5 bases). Germline V gives CDR1 LGHDT, CDR2 YNNKEL (reference sequence). Trimming stripped 0 bases from V and 12 bases from J, with 15 bases between. The CDR3 is 14 residues long.